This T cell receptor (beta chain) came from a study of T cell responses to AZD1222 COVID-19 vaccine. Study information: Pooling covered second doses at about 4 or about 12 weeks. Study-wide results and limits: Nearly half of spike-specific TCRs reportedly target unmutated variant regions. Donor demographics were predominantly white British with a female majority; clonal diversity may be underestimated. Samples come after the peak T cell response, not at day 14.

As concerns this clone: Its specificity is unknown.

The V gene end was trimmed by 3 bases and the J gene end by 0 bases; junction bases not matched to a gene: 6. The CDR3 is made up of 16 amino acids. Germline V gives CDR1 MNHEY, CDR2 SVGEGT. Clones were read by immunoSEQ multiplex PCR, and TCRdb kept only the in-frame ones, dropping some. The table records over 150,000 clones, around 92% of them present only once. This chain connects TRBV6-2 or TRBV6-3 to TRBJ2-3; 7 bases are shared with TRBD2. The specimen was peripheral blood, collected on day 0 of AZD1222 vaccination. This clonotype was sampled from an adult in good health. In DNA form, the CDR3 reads TGTGCCAGCAGTTATGGTGGGGGGGACAGCACAGATACGCAGTATTTT. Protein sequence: CASSYGGGDSTDTQYF.